The subject of this entry is one T cell receptor (beta chain). Within the sample, other DNA sequences also encode this same CDR3. Profiled with immunoSEQ multiplex PCR; TCRdb holds only in-frame clones, not every one. This sample has a few hundred thousand clones, with about four fifths found just once. Treatment given: approximately 18 received Ad26.COV2.S at low or high dose, single or two shots; about 5 received placebo; per-sample allocation not given. Repertoires come from day 63 after the first vaccine or placebo injection. Trimming cost V 4 bases and J 3 bases, with 10 bases left between them. The CDR3 runs to 14 residues. Germline values: CDR1 LGHNA, CDR2 YNFKEQ. This entry comes from a study of Ad26.COV2.S vaccination and SARS-CoV-2 variants. In the study overall: The study gave Ad26.COV2.S intramuscularly, once or twice 56 days apart.

The chain is built from TRBV4-2 and TRBJ2-1; tentative D call: TRBD2 (6 bases). The sequence derives from a person aged 18 to 65 who received the Ad26.COV2.S COVID-19 vaccine or a placebo. Source: peripheral blood, taken in a trial of Ad26.COV2.S vaccine versus placebo. The CDR3 nucleotides are TGTGCCAGCAGCCTACGGGGGAGCTACAATGAGCAGTTCTTC. Encoded protein: CASSLRGSYNEQFF.